What follows is one T cell receptor (beta chain) and its context. Its specific antigen is unknown. Base qualities are not recorded, but no much larger clone differs from it by a single base. This record belongs to a study of blood T cell repertoires in COVID-19 (dated by TCRdb to 2018 to 2021). In terms of the full investigation: Collaborator samples came from the United States, Italy and Spain and covered acute and convalescent phases of COVID-19. The material from the prospective study consisted of cDNA or gDNA derived from T cells, B-cell-depleted T cells, or PBMCs. Subjects who had been exposed to COVID-19, were actively infected with it, or had recovered from it provided the deeply sampled blood TCRbeta repertoires that made up the dataset. The repertoires were released in a freely available public database meant as a resource for research on the immune response to SARS-CoV-2. Samples were obtained from the ongoing ImmuneRACE study (first 160 participants) and from approximately 1,200 subjects provided by 6 global collaborators. A de-identified subject ID, COVID-19 status, age in years and sex were almost always included in the sample metadata. Where available, HLA class I and class II types were obtained from metadata supplied by the sample provider rather than from assay-based typing.

The V end loses 4 bases and the J end loses 5 bases, and a stretch of 20 bases separates them. From the cysteine through the phenylalanine, the CDR3 covers 15 amino acids. This entry keeps only the CDR3 DNA: 45 bases, framed from base 1. Sequences SQVTM (CDR1) and ANQGSEA (CDR2) are obtained from the germline V gene. Collaborating institutions collected whole blood in K2EDTA tubes following their own protocols. For TCRbeta analysis, collaborator samples were shipped as frozen whole blood, as isolated PBMCs, or as DNA extracted from either sample type. TCRbeta CDR3 regions were amplified from genomic DNA by means of the immunoSEQ Assay, a bias-controlled multiplex PCR. The published analysis was carried out like this. Within the assay, amplification of reference gene primers was used to estimate how many nucleated cells each sample contained. Sequence reads were collapsed and filtered to measure the absolute abundance of every unique TCRbeta CDR3 rearrangement. For each sample, productive Simpson clonality was calculated as the square root of Simpson's diversity index across productive rearrangements. Here the immuneACCESS table is served through TCRdb, limited to in-frame sequences with V and J called. Missing clones are a known gap in these copies; in checked studies unresolved V genes cover under half, and the rest lacks a known reason. V and J calls plus clone size are reproduced from that table; the DNA served to infer D and trimming. This sample gives roughly 140,000 clones in total; roughly 90% of them show up just once. The biggest ten clones account for approximately 4.1% of the sample.

Overall study results and their limits: The quantity of clinical and demographic metadata differed by source and by participant and was supplied without curation.

Sequencing input: peripheral blood. This receptor was obtained from a woman in her sixties with active or convalescent COVID-19. Here the chain combines TRBV29-1 and TRBJ2-5; the D gene is perhaps TRBD2, from 6 matching bases. The nucleotides are TGCAGCGTTGTACGGAGGGCAGGGCGGGGTGAGACCCAGTACTTC. This translates into CSVVRRAGRGETQYF.